Presented here are 3 T cell receptor beta chains from one specimen sequenced in a study of blood T cells in healthy people across ages. PCR was performed a second time for about 7 to 11 cycles using a sample-barcoded 5' primer and a J-beta primer mix. Via MiXCR, TCRdb re-called the 5' RACE reads, giving one row per CDR3 protein. The sample consists of 1.5 million to 2 million distinct CDR3 sequences, 49% of them appearing once. Sequencing was performed on blood. The origin of the receptors is a woman aged 40 to 55 in good health.

This clonotype was observed a handful of times. The chain carries TRBV28 and TRBJ2-6; D unclear. Trimming pared 10 bases from V and 4 bases from J, leaving 11 bases between. This CDR3 region has 13 residues. In germline, CDR1 is MDHEN, CDR2 SYDVKM. As DNA, the CDR3 is TGTGCCACCCGCCTCACGGGGGCCAACGTCCTGACTTTC. Translating gives CATRLTGANVLTF.

The sample holds many counts of this clonotype. This chain's CDR3 is CASSFGTGVYEQYF. The CDR3 DNA reads TGTGCCAGCAGTTTTGGGACAGGGGTCTACGAGCAGTACTTC. The gene calls are TRBV27 and TRBJ2-7, with 10 bases that match TRBD1. The CDR3 is 14 amino acids. From germline, CDR1 is MNHEY and CDR2 SMNVEV (reference sequence). V shed 3 bases, J shed 3 bases, and the junction held 2 bases outside the gene matches.

The rearrangement links TRBV6-2 or TRBV6-3 to TRBJ2-1; TRBD2 aligns across 8 bases. This CDR3 has 16 amino acids. V shed 5 bases and J 5 bases; nucleotides not matched to a gene: 11. Germline V gene data show CDR1 as MNHEY and CDR2 as SVGEGT. The CDR3 spells CASSPLGWRGDNEQFF. In DNA form, the CDR3 reads TGTGCCAGCAGTCCTTTGGGTTGGCGGGGGGACAATGAGCAGTTCTTC.